This TCR beta chain emerged from a study of OX40 agonist ivuxolimab in advanced cancers. This table comes from immunoSEQ multiplex PCR, and its TCRdb copy is limited to in-frame clones, with some not included. This sample has roughly 32,000 clones, with around four fifths found just once. For this clone: Its antigen is undetermined.

Study results and limitations: The specificity for antigen of the expanded peripheral T cells was not determined.

Germline assignment: CDR1 GTSNPN and CDR2 SVGIG (reference sequence). V lost 1 base and J 6 bases, leaving 15 bases between the germline ends. This CDR3 region has 14 residues. This receptor was taken from an adult with an advanced solid tumor such as melanoma, head and neck, liver or kidney cancer. This specimen was CD4+ or CD8+ T cells sorted from blood, taken in a trial of the OX40 agonist ivuxolimab. The rearrangement uses TRBV30 and TRBJ2-5; D possibly corresponds to TRBD2 (7 bases). CDR3: CAWSGEGGQKTQYF. CDR3 nucleotides: TGTGCCTGGAGTGGGGAGGGGGGTCAAAAGACCCAGTACTTC.